This TCR beta chain was captured in a study of blood T cell repertoires in COVID-19. About the study: The United States, Italy and Spain provided the acute and convalescent COVID-19 samples.

The germline CDR1 and CDR2 sequences are SGHTA and FQGNSA. The CDR3 spans 14 residues. V lost 5 bases, J lost 2 bases, and 5 bases stayed unmatched. In the original analysis: Reference gene primer amplification gave nucleated cell count estimates. TCRdb's table, derived via immunoSEQ multiplex PCR, lists solely in-frame clones and lacks some. V, J and clone size were drawn from that table, and D and trimming were deduced from the DNA. Counted here are around 100,000 clones, about 90% occurring once; the ten biggest clones make up approximately 7.3%. The material sequenced was peripheral blood. The chain is built from TRBV7-2 and TRBJ2-7; 8 bases align to TRBD2. The receptor comes from a man under 40 in a cohort sampled during active COVID-19. CDR3 DNA: TGTGCCAGCAGCCCCCGGGAGGGGGCCTACGAGCAGTACTTC. It codes for CASSPREGAYEQYF.